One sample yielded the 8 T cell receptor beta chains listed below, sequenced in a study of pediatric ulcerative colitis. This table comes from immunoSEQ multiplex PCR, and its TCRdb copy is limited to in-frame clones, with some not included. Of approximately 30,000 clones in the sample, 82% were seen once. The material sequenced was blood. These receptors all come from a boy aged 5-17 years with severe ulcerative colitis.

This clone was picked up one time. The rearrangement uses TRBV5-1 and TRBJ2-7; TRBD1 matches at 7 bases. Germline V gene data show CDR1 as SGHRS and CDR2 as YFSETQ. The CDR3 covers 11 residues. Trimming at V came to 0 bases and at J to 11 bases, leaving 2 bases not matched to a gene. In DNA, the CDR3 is TGCGCCAGCAGCTTGGCCGGACAGGAGTACTTC. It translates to CASSLAGQEYF.

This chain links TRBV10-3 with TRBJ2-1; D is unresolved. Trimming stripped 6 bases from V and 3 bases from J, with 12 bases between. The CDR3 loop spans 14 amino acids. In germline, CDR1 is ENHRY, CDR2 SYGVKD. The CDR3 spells CAIRYSDIYNEQFF. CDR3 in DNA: TGTGCCATCAGGTACAGCGACATCTACAATGAGCAGTTCTTC.

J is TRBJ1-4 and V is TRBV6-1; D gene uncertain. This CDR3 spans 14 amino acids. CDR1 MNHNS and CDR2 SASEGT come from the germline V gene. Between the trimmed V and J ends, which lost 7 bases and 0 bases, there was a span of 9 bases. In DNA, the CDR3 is TGTGCCAGCATGGAGGTTACAACTAATGAAAAACTGTTTTTT. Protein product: CASMEVTTNEKLFF.

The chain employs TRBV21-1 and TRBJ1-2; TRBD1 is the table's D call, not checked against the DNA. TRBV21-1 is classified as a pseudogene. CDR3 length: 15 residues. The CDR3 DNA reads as TGTGCCAGCACCTCGATCGACAGGGAATGGAGTGGCTACACCTTC. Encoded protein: CASTSIDREWSGYTF.

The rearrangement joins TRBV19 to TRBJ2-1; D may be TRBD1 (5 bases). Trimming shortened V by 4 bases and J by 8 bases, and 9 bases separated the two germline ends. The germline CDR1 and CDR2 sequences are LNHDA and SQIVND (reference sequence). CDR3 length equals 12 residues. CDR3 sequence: CASSTGSHEQFF. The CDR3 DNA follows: TGTGCCAGTAGTACAGGGTCCCATGAGCAGTTCTTC.

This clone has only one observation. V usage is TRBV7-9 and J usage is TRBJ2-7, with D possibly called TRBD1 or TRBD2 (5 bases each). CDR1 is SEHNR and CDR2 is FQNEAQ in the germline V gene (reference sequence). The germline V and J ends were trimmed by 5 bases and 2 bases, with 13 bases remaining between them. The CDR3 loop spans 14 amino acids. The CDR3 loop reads CASSPRDAAYEQYF. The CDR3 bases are TGTGCCAGCAGCCCCCGGGACGCCGCCTACGAGCAGTACTTC. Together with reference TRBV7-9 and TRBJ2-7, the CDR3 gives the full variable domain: DTGVSQNPRHKITKRGQNVTFRCDPISEHNRLYWYRQTLGQGPEFLTYFQNEAQLEKSRLLSDRFSAERPKGSFSTLEIQRTEQGDSAMYLCASSPRDAAYEQYFGPGTRLTVT.

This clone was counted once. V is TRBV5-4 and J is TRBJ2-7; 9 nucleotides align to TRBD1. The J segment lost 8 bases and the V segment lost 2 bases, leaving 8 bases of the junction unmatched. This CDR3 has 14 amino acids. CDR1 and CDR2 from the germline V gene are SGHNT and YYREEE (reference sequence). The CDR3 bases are TGTGCCAGCAGCTTAACGGGACAGGGATCTAAGCAGTACTTC. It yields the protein CASSLTGQGSKQYF.

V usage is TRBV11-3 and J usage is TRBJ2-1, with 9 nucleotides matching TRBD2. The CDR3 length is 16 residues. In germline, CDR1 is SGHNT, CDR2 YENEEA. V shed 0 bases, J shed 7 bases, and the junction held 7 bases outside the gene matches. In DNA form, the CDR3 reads TGTGCCAGCAGCTTAGATCTGCGGGGGGGAGCAAATGAGCAGTTCTTC. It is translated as CASSLDLRGGANEQFF.